This TCR beta chain was sequenced for a study of shared clonotypes between healthy human individuals. Study-wide findings and caveats: In general, naive subsets displayed greater estimated richness than memory subsets did. Of the naive CD4 clonotypes, roughly 5% were shared across a handful of donors.

In the CD4+ fraction, cells were divided into CD45RA+ naive and CD45RA-negative memory subsets. In the case of this clone: The antigen remains unidentified.

Sorted-subset replicate PCRs used 150 to 200 ng DNA, roughly 28,000 T cell genomes. The method was immunoSEQ multiplex PCR; TCRdb's version includes in-frame clones alone and lacks a portion of them. This sample has 550,000 to 850,000 clones; about 74% occur once, and the top ten carry 1.7%. The CDR3 has 13 residues. In germline, CDR1 is SNHLY, CDR2 FYNNEI. V shed 5 bases and J shed 3 bases, with 8 bases lying between them. The sequence came from a woman in her thirties in good health. The sequenced sample consisted of memory CD4+ T cells sorted from blood. Documented subset: CD45RA-negative fraction. The chain uses TRBV2 and TRBJ1-3; D is unresolved. The CDR3 sequence: CASSRLVGNTIYF. CDR3 sequence (DNA): TGTGCCAGCAGTCGTCTAGTTGGAAACACCATATATTTT.